The 15 T cell receptor beta chains listed next were all sequenced from one sample in a study of CD8+ T cells in alopecia areata. cDNA reverse transcribed from extracted RNA served as the sequencing template. The table came from immunoSEQ multiplex PCR; TCRdb's copy has only in-frame clones and leaves some out. The sample has 90,000 to 120,000 clones; roughly 60% are singletons. The sequenced sample consisted of CD8+ T cells sorted from blood. All receptors come from a human donor in good health.

This clone appeared a few times. The chain has TRBV7-9 and TRBJ1-5; 7 nucleotides align to TRBD1. Germline assignment: CDR1 SEHNR and CDR2 FQNEAQ (reference sequence). V was pared by 4 bases and J by 5 bases, with 11 bases of the junction left unmatched. CDR3 length: 16 residues. The CDR3 spells CASSSDRAGSDQPQHF. CDR3 in DNA: TGTGCCAGCAGCTCTGACAGGGCTGGATCTGATCAGCCCCAGCATTTT.

The chain couples TRBV7-8 to TRBJ1-2; D remains unclear. Per the germline V gene, CDR1 is SGHVS and CDR2 is FQNEAQ. The CDR3 spans 16 residues. V gave up 5 bases and J gave up 0 bases, with 16 bases separating them. The CDR3 loop is CASSPHANRANYGYTF. In DNA, the CDR3 is TGTGCCAGCAGCCCACACGCAAATAGAGCTAACTATGGCTACACCTTC.

This clone showed up just a few times. V usage is TRBV29-1 and J usage is TRBJ2-5, with TRBD2 identical over 8 bases. Germline V lookup: CDR1 SQVTM, CDR2 ANQGSEA. V shed 3 bases, J shed 0 bases, and the junction held 12 bases outside the gene matches. CDR3 length: 17 amino acids. CDR3 bases: TGCAGCGTTGACGGTGTGACGGGCGGGGGGAACCAAGAGACCCAGTACTTC. As protein: CSVDGVTGGGNQETQYF.

The chain couples TRBV10-3 to TRBJ1-2, with TRBD1 identical over 7 bases. Germline loops: CDR1 ENHRY, CDR2 SYGVKD. CDR3 size: 14 residues. Losses at the gene ends were 3 bases for V and 5 bases for J; bases not matched to a gene: 6. The chain's CDR3 is CAISDPGTAYGYTF. The CDR3 DNA sequence: TGTGCCATCAGTGACCCCGGGACAGCGTATGGCTACACCTTC.

J is TRBJ2-7 and V is TRBV19; D is undetermined. Germline CDR1 and CDR2: LNHDA and SQIVND (reference sequence). Between the trimmed V and J ends, which lost 5 bases and 7 bases, there was a span of 18 bases. This CDR3 is built from 14 residues. In DNA form, the CDR3 reads TGTGCCAGTAGTTCACTAACTAACCTTTGGGAGCAGTACTTC. Amino acid sequence: CASSSLTNLWEQYF.

V usage is TRBV27 and J usage is TRBJ2-7; 8 bases are shared with TRBD1. This CDR3 is 11 amino acids long. With 6 bases clipped from V and 6 bases from J, the junction kept 1 base outside the gene matches. Germline loops: CDR1 MNHEY, CDR2 SMNVEV (reference sequence). CDR3 bases: TGTGCCAGCAGACAGGGGGGCGAGCAGTACTTC. Translated, it gives CASRQGGEQYF.

V is TRBV6-6 and J is TRBJ2-7; a possible D gene is TRBD1 (5 bases). CDR1 and CDR2 (germline): MNHNY, SVGAGI (reference sequence). V was cut by 4 bases and J by 3 bases, with 13 bases left in between. The CDR3 spans 14 residues. In DNA form, the CDR3 reads TGTGCCAGCAGTTCCCCCGACAGCTTCTACGAGCAGTACTTC. Translating it yields CASSSPDSFYEQYF.

This clone was seen a single time. The chain couples TRBV5-6 to TRBJ2-4, with D possibly being TRBD2 (5 bases). CDR1 and CDR2 (germline): SGHDT, YYEEEE. Trimming removed 4 bases from V and 8 bases from J, with 16 bases in between. The CDR3 has 14 amino acids. The CDR3 spells CASSALGWGDIQYF. As DNA, the CDR3 is TGTGCCAGCAGCGCGCTAGGGTGGGGAGACATTCAGTACTTC. Complete variable domain (other parts from reference TRBV5-6 and TRBJ2-4): DAGVTQSPTHLIKTRGQQVTLRCSPKSGHDTVSWYQQALGQGPQFIFQYYEEEERQRGNFPDRFSGHQFPNYSSELNVNALLLGDSALYLCASSALGWGDIQYFGAGTRLSVL.

The rearrangement joins TRBV15 to TRBJ1-3, with TRBD1 matching over 11 bases. CDR1 is LNHNV and CDR2 is YYDKDF in the germline V gene (reference sequence). V shed 5 bases and J 2 bases; nucleotides not matched to a gene: 5. The CDR3 totals 16 residues. In DNA form, the CDR3 reads TGTGCCACCAGCCGGTGGGGACAGGGGGCTGGAAACACCATATATTTT. Its protein is CATSRWGQGAGNTIYF.

The chain links TRBV28 to TRBJ2-7; D remains ambiguous. CDR1 and CDR2 from the germline V gene are MDHEN and SYDVKM. The CDR3 extends over 15 amino acids. The V and J ends lost 3 bases and 0 bases respectively, with 12 bases between them. Written as DNA, the CDR3 is TGTGCCAGCAGTTTCGGTGAAGGGTTCTCCTACGAGCAGTACTTC. Translation: CASSFGEGFSYEQYF.

The V and J genes are TRBV11-2 and TRBJ2-5, with 7 bases matching TRBD2. The J segment lost 0 bases and the V segment lost 5 bases, leaving 6 bases of the junction unmatched. Germline CDR1 is SGHAT and CDR2 is FQNNGV. CDR3 length: 15 residues. The CDR3 loop reads CASSPGGTNQETQYF. CDR3 in DNA: TGTGCCAGCAGCCCCGGCGGGACTAACCAAGAGACCCAGTACTTC.

This sequence joins TRBV28 and TRBJ2-4, with a weak D call TRBD2 (6 bases). Between the trimmed V and J ends, which lost 3 bases and 2 bases, there was a span of 11 bases. Germline V CDR1 and CDR2: MDHEN, SYDVKM. CDR3 length equals 15 residues. The CDR3 loop reads CASSFRRVPKNIQYF. The CDR3 DNA reads TGTGCCAGCAGTTTCAGGAGGGTACCCAAAAACATTCAGTACTTC.

The chain combines TRBV27 with TRBJ2-2; TRBD2 agrees at 11 bases. The CDR3 has 15 amino acids. V lost 5 bases to trimming and J lost 6 bases; unmatched junction nucleotides: 5. Germline CDR1 is MNHEY and CDR2 is SMNVEV (reference sequence). CDR3 bases: TGTGCCAGCAGTATTAGCGGGGGGGCCGCCGGGGAGCTGTTTTTT. It codes for CASSISGGAAGELFF.

This clone was seen only a few times. In nucleotides, the CDR3 is TGCAGCGTTGTAGAGAGTGAGCAGTTCTTC. As protein: CSVVESEQFF. The chain carries TRBV29-1 and TRBJ2-1, with unresolved D. Deletions cut 4 bases from V and 9 bases from J, with 7 bases between. Germline CDR1 reads SQVTM; CDR2 reads ANQGSEA. This CDR3 contains 10 residues.

The V gene is TRBV15, the J gene TRBJ1-5; the D gene is possibly TRBD1 (6 bases). CDR3 length equals 18 residues. Per the germline V gene, CDR1 is LNHNV and CDR2 is YYDKDF (reference sequence). V lost 3 bases, J lost 9 bases, and 27 bases lay in between. CDR3 DNA sequence: TGTGCCACCAGCAGCTTACCCCGAAGGGGGAGCCTAGTATGGCCCCAGCATTTT. Amino acid sequence: CATSSLPRRGSLVWPQHF. The entire variable domain, with the rest obtained from reference TRBV15 and TRBJ1-5, is as follows: DAMVIQNPRYQVTQFGKPVTLSCSQTLNHNVMYWYQQKSSQAPKLLFHYYDKDFNNEADTPDNFQSRRPNTSFCFLDIRSPGLGDTAMYLCATSSLPRRGSLVWPQHFGDGTRLSIL.